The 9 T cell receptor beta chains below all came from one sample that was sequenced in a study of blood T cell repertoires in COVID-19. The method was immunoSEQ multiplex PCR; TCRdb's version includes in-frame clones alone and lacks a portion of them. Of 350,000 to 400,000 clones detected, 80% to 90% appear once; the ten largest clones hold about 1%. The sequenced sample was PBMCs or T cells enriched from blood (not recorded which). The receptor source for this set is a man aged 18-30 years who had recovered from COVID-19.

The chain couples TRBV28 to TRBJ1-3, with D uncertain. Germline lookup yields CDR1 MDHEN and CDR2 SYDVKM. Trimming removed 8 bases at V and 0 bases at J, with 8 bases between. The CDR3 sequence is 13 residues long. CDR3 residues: CASPSDSGNTIYF. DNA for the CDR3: TGTGCCAGCCCCTCAGACTCTGGAAACACCATATATTTT. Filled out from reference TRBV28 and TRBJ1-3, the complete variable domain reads DVKVTQSSRYLVKRTGEKVFLECVQDMDHENMFWYRQDPGLGLRLIYFSYDVKMKEKGDIPEGYSVSREKKERFSLILESASTNQTSMYLCASPSDSGNTIYFGEGSWLTVV.

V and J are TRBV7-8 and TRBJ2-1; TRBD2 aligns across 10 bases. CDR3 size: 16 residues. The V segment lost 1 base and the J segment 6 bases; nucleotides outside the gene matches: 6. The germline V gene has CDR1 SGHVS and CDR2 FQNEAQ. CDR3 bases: TGTGCCAGCAGCTTAGTGCTAGCGGGGGAAGTCAATGAGCAGTTCTTC. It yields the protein CASSLVLAGEVNEQFF.

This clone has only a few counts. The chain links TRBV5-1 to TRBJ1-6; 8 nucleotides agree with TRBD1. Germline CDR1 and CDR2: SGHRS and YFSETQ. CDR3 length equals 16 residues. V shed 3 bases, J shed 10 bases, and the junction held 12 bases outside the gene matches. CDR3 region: CASSSQGQGLGSPLHF. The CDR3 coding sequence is TGCGCCAGCAGCTCTCAAGGACAGGGTCTCGGCTCACCCCTCCACTTT.

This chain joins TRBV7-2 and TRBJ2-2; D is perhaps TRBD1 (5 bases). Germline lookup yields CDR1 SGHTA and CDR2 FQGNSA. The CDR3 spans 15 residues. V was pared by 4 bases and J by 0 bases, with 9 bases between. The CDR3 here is CASSYRQSNTGELFF. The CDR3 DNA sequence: TGTGCCAGCAGCTACCGACAGTCGAACACCGGGGAGCTGTTTTTT.

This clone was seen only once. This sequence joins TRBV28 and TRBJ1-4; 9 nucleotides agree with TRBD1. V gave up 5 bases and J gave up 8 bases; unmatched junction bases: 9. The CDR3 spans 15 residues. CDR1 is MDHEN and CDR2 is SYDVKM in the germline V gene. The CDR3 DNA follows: TGTGCCAGCAGTCTACCGGGACAGGGTTACGAAAAACTGTTTTTT. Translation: CASSLPGQGYEKLFF.

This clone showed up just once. CDR3: CASSIARASSYEQYF. CDR3 coding DNA: TGTGCCAGTAGTATTGCCAGGGCCAGCTCCTACGAGCAGTACTTC. The rearrangement uses TRBV19 and TRBJ2-7; maybe TRBD1 (5 bases). The CDR3 runs to 15 residues. CDR1 LNHDA and CDR2 SQIVND come from the germline V gene (reference sequence). Trimming removed 3 bases at V and 0 bases at J, with 12 bases between.

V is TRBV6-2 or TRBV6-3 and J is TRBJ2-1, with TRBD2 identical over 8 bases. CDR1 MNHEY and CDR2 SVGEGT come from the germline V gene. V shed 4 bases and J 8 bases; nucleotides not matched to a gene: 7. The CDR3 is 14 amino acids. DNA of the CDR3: TGTGCCAGCAGTTCGGGACTAGTAGTATATGAGCAGTTCTTC. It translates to CASSSGLVVYEQFF.

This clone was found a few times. The CDR3 protein is CASSRGPAEKLFF. CDR3 bases: TGTGCCAGTAGTCGCGGGCCGGCCGAAAAACTGTTTTTT. V gene TRBV19 combines with J gene TRBJ1-4; D uncertain. The germline CDR1 and CDR2 sequences are LNHDA and SQIVND (reference sequence). V shed 5 bases and J shed 8 bases, with 12 bases lying between them. The CDR3 is made up of 13 amino acids.

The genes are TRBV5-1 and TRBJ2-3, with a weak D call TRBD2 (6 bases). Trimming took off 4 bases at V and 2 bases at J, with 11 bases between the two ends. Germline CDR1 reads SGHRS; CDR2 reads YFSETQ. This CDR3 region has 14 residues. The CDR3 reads CASSNPGDTDTQYF. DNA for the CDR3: TGCGCCAGCAGCAACCCGGGGGACACAGATACGCAGTATTTT.